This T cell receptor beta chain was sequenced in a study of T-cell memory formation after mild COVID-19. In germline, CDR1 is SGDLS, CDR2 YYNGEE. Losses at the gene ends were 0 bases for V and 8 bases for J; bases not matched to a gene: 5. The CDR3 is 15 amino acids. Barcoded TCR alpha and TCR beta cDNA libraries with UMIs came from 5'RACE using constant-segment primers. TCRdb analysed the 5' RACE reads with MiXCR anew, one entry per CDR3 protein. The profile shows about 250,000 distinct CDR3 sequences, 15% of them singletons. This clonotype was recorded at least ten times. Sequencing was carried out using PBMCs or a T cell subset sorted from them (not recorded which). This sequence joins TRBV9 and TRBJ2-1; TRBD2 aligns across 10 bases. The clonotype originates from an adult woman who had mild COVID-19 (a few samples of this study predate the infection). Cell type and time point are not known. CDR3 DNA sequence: TGTGCCAGCAGCGTAGCGGCTAGCGGGGGACATGAGCAGTTCTTC. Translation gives CASSVAASGGHEQFF.